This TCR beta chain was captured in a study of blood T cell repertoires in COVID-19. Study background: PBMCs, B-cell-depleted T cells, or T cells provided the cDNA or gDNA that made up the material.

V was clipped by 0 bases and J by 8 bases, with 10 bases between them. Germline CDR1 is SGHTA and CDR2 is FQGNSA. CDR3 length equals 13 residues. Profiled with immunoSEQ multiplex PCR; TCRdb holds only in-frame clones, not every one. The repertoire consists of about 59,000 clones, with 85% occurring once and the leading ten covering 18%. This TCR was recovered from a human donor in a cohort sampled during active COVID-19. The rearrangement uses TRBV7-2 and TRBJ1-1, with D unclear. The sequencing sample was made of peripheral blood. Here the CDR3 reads CASSLALFTEAFF. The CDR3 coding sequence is TGTGCCAGCAGCTTAGCCTTGTTTACAGAAGCTTTCTTT.